This T cell receptor beta chain emerged from a study of post-analysis software for immune sequencing data (dated by TCRdb to 2014 to 2015). Concerning the study at large: Disease courses on record covered relapsing-remitting, secondary progressive and progressive-relapsing multiple sclerosis, though some patients had no subtype annotation. A subset of samples was prepared in parallel using single-end sample barcoding, then pooled and co-amplified after Illumina adapter ligation. The patient repertoires were set against roughly eleven previously published healthy control repertoires from donors whose ages ranged from roughly 6 to 25 years. The study at large found these results: Strong co-clustering of samples prepared in the same batch was shown by direct clustering with F measure, prompting a batch-effect correction. Roughly 5 TRBV segments, including TRBV5-6, TRBV5-1 and TRBV20-1, were significantly more frequent in patients than controls. The multiple sclerosis patient group was slightly younger than the control group. Significantly lower normalized Chao1 diversity was found in multiple sclerosis patients than in controls, suggesting substantial peripheral T-cell clonal expansion.

Receptors were amplified or captured by PCR. These reads were obtained on an Illumina HiSeq 2500. To reduce PCR and sequencing biases, unique molecular identifiers were incorporated into the TCR beta cDNA libraries. Every 1 to 10 million input T cells yielded 500,000 or so cDNA molecules, meaning each molecule approximated one T cell. Patient libraries were prepared and sequenced with the same protocol used for the earlier healthy control dataset. Within a given batch, samples were prepared together, multiplexed and sequenced on the same HiSeq lane. The paper's processing steps were these. MIGEC handled the raw barcoded reads, throwing out single-read molecular identifier groups before consensus assembly and CDR3 extraction. VDJtools was used for post-analysis of the clonotype tables, and diversity was normalized by down-sampling every dataset to the size of the smallest sample. In repertoire overlap clustering, CDR3 amino acid sequences, but not nucleotide sequences, were matched to correct batch-related cross-sample contamination. TCRdb reran the public reads through fastp at Q25 and MiXCR, keeping productive beta chains. When rows share a CDR3 protein, they turn into one entry using the most common DNA and genes. The V and J calls shown here were made by TCRdb, not taken from the authors' results. The sample table contains approximately 660,000 distinct CDR3 sequences; only one count was recorded for roughly three fifths of them. Together, the top ten hold roughly 12% of the sample.

The trim is 0 bases for V and 5 bases for J, with a gap of 8 bases between the germline ends. Measured from the cysteine to the phenylalanine, the CDR3 is 14 residues long. Only the CDR3 part of the read is kept: 42 bases, read in frame from the first base. Looking up the germline V gene yields CDR1 SGHAT and CDR2 FQNNGV. TCR beta repertoires were profiled from peripheral blood of about a dozen young patients with multiple sclerosis to demonstrate the VDJtools post-analysis software. The patients with multiple sclerosis were children and adolescents between roughly 6 and 17 years of age. In the case of this clonotype: Its target antigen remains unknown. No much larger clone exists at a distance of one base, and base qualities are not known.

In this chain, TRBV11-2 is recombined with TRBJ1-5, with TRBD1 as a weak D call on 6 bases. This sequence originates from a girl aged 2-15 years with multiple sclerosis. Sequenced input: blood. The encoded CDR3 is CASSLEAGDQPQHF. The DNA reads as follows: TGTGCCAGCAGCTTAGAAGCAGGGGATCAGCCCCAGCATTTT.